Included here is one TCR beta chain sequence, with context. The PCR used 60 Vbeta and 13 Jbeta primers. This table comes from immunoSEQ multiplex PCR, and its TCRdb copy is limited to in-frame clones, with some not included. Of approximately 69,000 clones listed, roughly 74% are singletons. This entry is derived from a study of cytomegalovirus exposure and HLA in healthy donors. The ends lost 2 bases at V and 5 bases at J; junction bases unmatched: 11. Germline CDR1 reads KGHSH; CDR2 reads LQKENI. This CDR3 is 16 amino acids long. This receptor was obtained from a woman younger than 45 in good health and CMV-seropositive. The specimen was PBMCs. V gene TRBV18 combines with J gene TRBJ1-1, with 7 nucleotides matching TRBD1. CDR3 sequence reads: CASSPIGGKVKTEAFF. Written as DNA, the CDR3 is TGTGCCAGCTCACCAATAGGGGGCAAGGTTAAGACTGAAGCTTTCTTT.